The clone carrying this TCR beta chain was found a few times. Its antigen is as yet unknown. This record belongs to a study of blood T cells in healthy people across ages. Whole-study results and caveats: Both naive CD4+ cell counts and diversity were greater in long-lived donors than in aged donors. Shifts in expanded clonotypes may have been confounded by donor CMV status, which was unknown.

The CDR3 extends over 13 amino acids. The authors ran a second PCR of roughly 6 to 12 cycles using a sample-barcoded 5' primer and a J-beta primer mix. Researchers report that a template-switch adaptor with 12 random nucleotides tagged each cDNA molecule. TCRdb re-derived calls from the 5' RACE reads in MiXCR, one entry per CDR3 protein. The sample includes around 800,000 distinct CDR3 sequences, roughly 25% of them seen just once. The sample was also reused in another study, on T cells of mothers and their children. That paper notes: Detection yielded no persistent microchimeric T cell clones.

Input material: blood. The gene calls are TRBV12-3 or TRBV12-4 and TRBJ2-5, with TRBD1 matching over 9 bases. The last part of the DNA fits TRBJ2-1 better; the J call may be wrong. The origin of this receptor is a boy younger than 18 in good health. DNA for the CDR3: TGTGCCAGCAGTGGGGGACAGGGCAATGAGCAGTTCTTC. Encoded protein: CASSGGQGNEQFF.